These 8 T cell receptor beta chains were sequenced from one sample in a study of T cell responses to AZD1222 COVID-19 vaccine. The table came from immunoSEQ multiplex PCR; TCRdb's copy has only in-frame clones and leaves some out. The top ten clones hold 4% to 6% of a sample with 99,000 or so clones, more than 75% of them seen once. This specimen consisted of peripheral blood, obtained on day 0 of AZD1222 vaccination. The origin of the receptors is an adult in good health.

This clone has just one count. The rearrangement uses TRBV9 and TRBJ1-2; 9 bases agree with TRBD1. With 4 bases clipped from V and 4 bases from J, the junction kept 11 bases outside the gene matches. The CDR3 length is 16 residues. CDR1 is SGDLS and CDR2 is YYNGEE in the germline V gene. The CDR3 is CASSNRDRVPGYGYTF. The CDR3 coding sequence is TGTGCCAGCAGCAACCGGGACAGGGTCCCCGGCTATGGCTACACCTTC.

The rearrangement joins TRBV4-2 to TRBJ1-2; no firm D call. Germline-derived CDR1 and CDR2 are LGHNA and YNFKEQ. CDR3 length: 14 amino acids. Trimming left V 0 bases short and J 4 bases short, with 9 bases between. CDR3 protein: CASSQDLLGYGYTF. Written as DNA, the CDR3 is TGTGCCAGCAGCCAAGATCTCCTCGGCTATGGCTACACCTTC.

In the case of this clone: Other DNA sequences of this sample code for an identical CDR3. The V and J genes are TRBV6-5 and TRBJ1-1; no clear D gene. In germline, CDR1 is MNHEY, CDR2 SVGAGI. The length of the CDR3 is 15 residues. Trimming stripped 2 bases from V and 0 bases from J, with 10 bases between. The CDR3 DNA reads TGTGCCAGCAGTTACAGCCCCGGATTGAACACTGAAGCTTTCTTT. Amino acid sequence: CASSYSPGLNTEAFF.

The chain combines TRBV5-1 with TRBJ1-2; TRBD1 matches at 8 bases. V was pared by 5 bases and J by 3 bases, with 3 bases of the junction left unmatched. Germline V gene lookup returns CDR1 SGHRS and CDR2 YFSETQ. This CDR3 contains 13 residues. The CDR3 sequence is CASRAGQDYGYTF. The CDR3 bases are TGCGCCAGCAGGGCGGGACAGGACTATGGCTACACCTTC.

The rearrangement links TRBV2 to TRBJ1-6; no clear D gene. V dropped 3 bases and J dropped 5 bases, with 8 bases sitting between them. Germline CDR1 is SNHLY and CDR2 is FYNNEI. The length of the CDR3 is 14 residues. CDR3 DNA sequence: TGTGCCAGCAGTGAGGAAAACGATAATTCACCCCTCCACTTT. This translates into CASSEENDNSPLHF.

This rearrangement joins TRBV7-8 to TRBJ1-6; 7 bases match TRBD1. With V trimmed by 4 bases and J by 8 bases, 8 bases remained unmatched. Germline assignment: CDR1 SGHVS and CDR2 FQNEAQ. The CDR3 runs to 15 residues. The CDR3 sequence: CASSSQQGRDSPLHF. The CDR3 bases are TGTGCCAGCAGCTCGCAACAGGGGCGGGATTCACCCCTCCACTTT.

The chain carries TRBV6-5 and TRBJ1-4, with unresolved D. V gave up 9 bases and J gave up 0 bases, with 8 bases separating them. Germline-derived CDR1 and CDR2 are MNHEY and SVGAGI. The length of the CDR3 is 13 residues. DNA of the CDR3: TGTGCCAGAGACGGATCAACTAATGAAAAACTGTTTTTT. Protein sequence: CARDGSTNEKLFF.

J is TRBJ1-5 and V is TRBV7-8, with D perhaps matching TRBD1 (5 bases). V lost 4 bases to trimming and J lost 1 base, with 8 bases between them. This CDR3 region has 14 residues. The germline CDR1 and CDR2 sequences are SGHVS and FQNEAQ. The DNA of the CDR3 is TGTGCCAGCAGCTCCAGGGTAAGCAATCAGCCCCAGCATTTT. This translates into CASSSRVSNQPQHF.